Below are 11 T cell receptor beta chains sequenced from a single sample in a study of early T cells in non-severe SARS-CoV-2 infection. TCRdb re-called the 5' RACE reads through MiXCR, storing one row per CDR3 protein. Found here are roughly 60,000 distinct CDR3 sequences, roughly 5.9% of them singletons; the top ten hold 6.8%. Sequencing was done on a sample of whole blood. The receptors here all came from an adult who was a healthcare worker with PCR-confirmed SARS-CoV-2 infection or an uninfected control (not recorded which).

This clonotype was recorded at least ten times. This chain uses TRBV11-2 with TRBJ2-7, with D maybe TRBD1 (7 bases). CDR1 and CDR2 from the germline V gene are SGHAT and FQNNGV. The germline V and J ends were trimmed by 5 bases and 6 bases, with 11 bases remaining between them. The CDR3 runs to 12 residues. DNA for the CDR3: TGTGCCAGCAGCCCAGGGGGGTTCGAGCAGTACTTC. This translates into CASSPGGFEQYF.

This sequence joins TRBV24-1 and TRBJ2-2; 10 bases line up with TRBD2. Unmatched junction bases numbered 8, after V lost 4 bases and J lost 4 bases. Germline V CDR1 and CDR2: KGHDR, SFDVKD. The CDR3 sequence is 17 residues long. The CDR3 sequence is CATSDPAGGPGTGELFF. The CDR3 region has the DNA TGTGCCACCAGTGACCCAGCGGGAGGGCCGGGCACCGGGGAGCTGTTTTTT.

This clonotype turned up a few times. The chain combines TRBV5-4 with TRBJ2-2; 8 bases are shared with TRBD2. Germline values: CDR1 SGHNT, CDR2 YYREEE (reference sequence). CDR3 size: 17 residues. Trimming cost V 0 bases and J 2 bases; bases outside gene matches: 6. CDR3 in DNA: TGTGCCAGCAGCTTGGCCGGGCGGGGGGTTAACACCGGGGAGCTGTTTTTT. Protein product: CASSLAGRGVNTGELFF.

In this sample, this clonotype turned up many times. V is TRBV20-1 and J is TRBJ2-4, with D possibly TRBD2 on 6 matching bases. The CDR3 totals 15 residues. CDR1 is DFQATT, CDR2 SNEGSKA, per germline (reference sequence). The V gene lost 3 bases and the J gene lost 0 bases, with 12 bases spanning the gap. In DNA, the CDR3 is TGCAGTGCTAGTGATGGACTACTAGCCAAAAACATTCAGTACTTC. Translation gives CSASDGLLAKNIQYF.

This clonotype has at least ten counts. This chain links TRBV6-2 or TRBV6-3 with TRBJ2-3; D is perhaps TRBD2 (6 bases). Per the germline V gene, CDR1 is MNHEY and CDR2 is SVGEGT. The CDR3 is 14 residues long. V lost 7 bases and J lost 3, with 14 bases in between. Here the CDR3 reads CASTYEGGTDTQYF. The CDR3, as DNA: TGTGCCAGCACCTACGAAGGAGGGACAGATACGCAGTATTTT.

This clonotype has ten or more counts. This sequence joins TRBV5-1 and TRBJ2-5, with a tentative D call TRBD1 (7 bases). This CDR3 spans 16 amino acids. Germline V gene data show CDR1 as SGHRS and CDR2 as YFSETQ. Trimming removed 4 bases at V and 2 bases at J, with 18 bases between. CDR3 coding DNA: TGCGCCAGCAGCGGAGGGGACAGAGTAAGTCAAGAGACCCAGTACTTC. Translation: CASSGGDRVSQETQYF.

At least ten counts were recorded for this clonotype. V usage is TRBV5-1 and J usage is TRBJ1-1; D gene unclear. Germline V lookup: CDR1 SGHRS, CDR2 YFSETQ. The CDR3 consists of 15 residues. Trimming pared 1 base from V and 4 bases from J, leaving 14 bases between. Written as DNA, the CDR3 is TGCGCCAGCAGCTTGCTTCGGACCGAGGTCACTGAAGCTTTCTTT. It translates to CASSLLRTEVTEAFF.

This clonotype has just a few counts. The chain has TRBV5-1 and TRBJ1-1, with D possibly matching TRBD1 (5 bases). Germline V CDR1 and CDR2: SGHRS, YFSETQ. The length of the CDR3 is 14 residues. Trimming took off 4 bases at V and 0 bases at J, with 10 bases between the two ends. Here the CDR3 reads CASSVRAMNTEAFF. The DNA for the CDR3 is TGCGCCAGCAGCGTCAGGGCCATGAACACTGAAGCTTTCTTT.

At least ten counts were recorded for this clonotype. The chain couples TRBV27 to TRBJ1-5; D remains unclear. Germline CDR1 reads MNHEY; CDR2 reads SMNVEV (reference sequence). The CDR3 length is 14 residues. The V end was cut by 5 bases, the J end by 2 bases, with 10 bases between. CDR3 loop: CASSPNRGNQPQHF. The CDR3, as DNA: TGTGCCAGCAGTCCTAACAGAGGCAATCAGCCCCAGCATTTT.

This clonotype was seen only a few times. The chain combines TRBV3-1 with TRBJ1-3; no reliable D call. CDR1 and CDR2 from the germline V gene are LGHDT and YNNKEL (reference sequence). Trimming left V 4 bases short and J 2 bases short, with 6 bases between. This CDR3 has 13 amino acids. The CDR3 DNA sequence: TGTGCCAGCAGCCTAGGGACTGGAAACACCATATATTTT. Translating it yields CASSLGTGNTIYF.

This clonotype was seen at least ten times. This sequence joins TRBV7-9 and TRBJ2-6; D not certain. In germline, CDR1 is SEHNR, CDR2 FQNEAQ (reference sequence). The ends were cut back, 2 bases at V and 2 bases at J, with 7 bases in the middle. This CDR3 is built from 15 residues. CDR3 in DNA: TGTGCCAGCAGCTTATCTTTACCTGGGGCCAACGTCCTGACTTTC. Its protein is CASSLSLPGANVLTF. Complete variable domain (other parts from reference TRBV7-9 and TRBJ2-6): DTGVSQNPRHKITKRGQNVTFRCDPISEHNRLYWYRQTLGQGPEFLTYFQNEAQLEKSRLLSDRFSAERPKGSFSTLEIQRTEQGDSAMYLCASSLSLPGANVLTFGAGSRLTVL.